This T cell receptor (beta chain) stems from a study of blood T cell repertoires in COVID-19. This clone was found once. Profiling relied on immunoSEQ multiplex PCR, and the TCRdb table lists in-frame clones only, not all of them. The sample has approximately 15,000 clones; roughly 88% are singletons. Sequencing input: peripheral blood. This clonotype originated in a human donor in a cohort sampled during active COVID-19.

CDR3 protein: CASSLGTSAYNEQFF. The DNA for the CDR3 is TGTGCCAGCAGCTTAGGGACATCCGCCTACAATGAGCAGTTCTTC. This chain connects TRBV11-3 to TRBJ2-1, with D perhaps TRBD1 (5 bases). This CDR3 region has 15 residues. Germline V CDR1 and CDR2: SGHNT, YENEEA. V dropped 1 base and J dropped 2 bases, with 9 bases sitting between them.